This T cell receptor beta chain was sequenced in a study of blood T cell repertoires in COVID-19. Profiled with immunoSEQ multiplex PCR; TCRdb holds only in-frame clones, not every one. The profile shows roughly 100,000 clones, about four fifths of them singletons. V lost 3 bases to trimming and J lost 5 bases, with 5 bases between them. The germline V gene has CDR1 MNHEY and CDR2 SMNVEV (reference sequence). The CDR3 is made up of 12 amino acids. V is TRBV27 and J is TRBJ1-5; D unresolved. This receptor was obtained from a man older than 75 with acute or convalescent COVID-19. The material sequenced was peripheral blood. The CDR3, as DNA: TGTGCCAGCAGTTTGCGGGATCAGCCCCAGCATTTT. This sequence encodes CASSLRDQPQHF.